This T cell receptor (beta chain) was captured in a study of cytomegalovirus exposure and HLA in healthy donors. On the study more broadly: Earlier work reported about 110 million unique TCR beta sequences from 150 million to 200 million T cells.

The table lists this clone with a count of one. The germline V gene has CDR1 KGHSH and CDR2 LQKENI. V lost 2 bases and J 5 bases, leaving 15 bases between the germline ends. The CDR3 spans 15 residues. PCR employed 60 Vbeta and 13 Jbeta primers. Assay used: immunoSEQ multiplex PCR; TCRdb lists only in-frame clones, some missing. This sample has some 180,000 clones, with 80% found just once. The sequencing sample was made of PBMCs. The rearrangement joins TRBV18 to TRBJ2-5; D is perhaps TRBD2 (5 bases). This sequence originates from a girl aged 5-17 years in good health and CMV-seropositive. The CDR3 nucleotides are TGTGCCAGCTCACCAATCCGAGCCTCGGGGGAGACCCAGTACTTC. Its translation is CASSPIRASGETQYF.